This TCR beta chain was identified in a study of T cell repertoires in ileal Crohn's disease. Study details: At surgery, around 36% of patients smoked, with median disease duration approximately 8 years. About half of patients got postoperative therapy: around 10 thiopurines, fewer than 20 anti-TNF. Whole-study findings and limits: Active smokers at surgery had more clonal expansions than non-smokers.

The CDR3 spans 17 residues. V lost 0 bases and J lost 3; bases outside the gene matches: 6. Looked up from germline, CDR1 is MGHRA and CDR2 is YSYEKL. Included were adult ileal or ileocolonic Crohn's patients indicated for ileocolonic resection. Some clones are missing from TCRdb's copy, which holds only in-frame ones; the method was immunoSEQ multiplex PCR. The sample consists of roughly 13,000 clones, about 82% of them appearing once. This clone was observed a few times. Its antigen is as yet unknown. The sequence derives from an adult with Crohn's disease. The V gene is TRBV4-1, the J gene TRBJ2-2; TRBD1 matches at 8 bases. Sequenced: ileal tissue. For the CDR3, the DNA is TGCGCCAGCAGCCAAGATTCGGGACAGGCATACACCGGGGAGCTGTTTTTT. Residues: CASSQDSGQAYTGELFF.